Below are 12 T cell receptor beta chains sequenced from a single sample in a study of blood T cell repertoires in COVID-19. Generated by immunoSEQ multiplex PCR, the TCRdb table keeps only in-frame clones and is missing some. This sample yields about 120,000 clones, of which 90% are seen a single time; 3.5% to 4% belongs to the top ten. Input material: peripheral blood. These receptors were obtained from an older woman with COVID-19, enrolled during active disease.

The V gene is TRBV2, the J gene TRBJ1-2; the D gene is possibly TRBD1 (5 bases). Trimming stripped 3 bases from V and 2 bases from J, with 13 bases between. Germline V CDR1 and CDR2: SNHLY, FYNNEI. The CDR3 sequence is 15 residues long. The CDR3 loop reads CASSDVGGENYGYTF. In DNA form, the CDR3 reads TGTGCCAGCAGTGATGTTGGGGGGGAGAACTATGGCTACACCTTC.

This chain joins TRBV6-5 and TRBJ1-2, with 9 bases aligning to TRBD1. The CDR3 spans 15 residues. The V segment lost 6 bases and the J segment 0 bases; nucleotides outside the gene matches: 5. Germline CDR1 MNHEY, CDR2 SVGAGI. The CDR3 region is CASSRTGVTNYGYTF. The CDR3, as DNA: TGTGCCAGCAGCCGGACAGGGGTCACTAACTATGGCTACACCTTC.

Here the CDR3 reads CASSFIGGEQYF. CDR3 nucleotide sequence: TGTGCCAGTAGCTTTATAGGAGGCGAGCAGTACTTC. The chain combines TRBV19 with TRBJ2-7; D possibly corresponds to TRBD2 (5 bases). The V end lost 6 bases, the J end lost 6 bases, and 12 bases lay between the germline ends. CDR3 length: 12 residues. Germline V gene sequence: CDR1 LNHDA, CDR2 SQIVND (reference sequence).

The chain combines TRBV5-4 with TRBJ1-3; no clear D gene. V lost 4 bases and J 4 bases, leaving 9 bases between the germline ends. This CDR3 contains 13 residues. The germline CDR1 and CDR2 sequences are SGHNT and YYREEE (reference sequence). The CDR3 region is CASSRRGGNTIYF. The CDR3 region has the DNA TGTGCCAGCAGCCGTCGCGGGGGAAACACCATATATTTT.

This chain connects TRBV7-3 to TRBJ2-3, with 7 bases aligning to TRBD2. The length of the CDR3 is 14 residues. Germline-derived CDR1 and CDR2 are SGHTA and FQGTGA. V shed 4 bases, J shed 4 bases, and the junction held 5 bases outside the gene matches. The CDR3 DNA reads TGTGCCAGCAGCTCCACTAGCGTTTCAGATACGCAGTATTTT. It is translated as CASSSTSVSDTQYF.

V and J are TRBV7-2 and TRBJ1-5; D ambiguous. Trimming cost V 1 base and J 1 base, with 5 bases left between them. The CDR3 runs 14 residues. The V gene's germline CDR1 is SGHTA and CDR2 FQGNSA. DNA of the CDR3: TGTGCCAGCAGCTTAGGGCAGAGCAATCAGCCCCAGCATTTT. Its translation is CASSLGQSNQPQHF.

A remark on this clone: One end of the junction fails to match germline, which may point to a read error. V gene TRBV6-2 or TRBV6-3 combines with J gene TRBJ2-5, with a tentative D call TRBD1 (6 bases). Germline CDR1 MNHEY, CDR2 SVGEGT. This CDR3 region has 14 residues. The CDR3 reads CASSYFGGHQTQYF. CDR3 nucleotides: TGTGCCAGCAGCTACTTTGGGGGCCACCAGACCCAGTACTTC.

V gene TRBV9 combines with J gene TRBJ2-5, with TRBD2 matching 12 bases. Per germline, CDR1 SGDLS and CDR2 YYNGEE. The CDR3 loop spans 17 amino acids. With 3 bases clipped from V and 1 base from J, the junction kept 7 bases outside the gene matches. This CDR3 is CASSAGLAGELQETQYF. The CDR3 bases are TGTGCCAGCAGCGCGGGACTAGCGGGCGAACTCCAAGAGACCCAGTACTTC. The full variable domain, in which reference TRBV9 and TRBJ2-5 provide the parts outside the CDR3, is DSGVTQTPKHLITATGQRVTLRCSPRSGDLSVYWYQQSLDQGLQFLIQYYNGEERAKGNILERFSAQQFPDLHSELNLSSLELGDSALYFCASSAGLAGELQETQYFGPGTRLLVL.

The CDR3 reads CASRHRDRVTDTQYF. DNA of the CDR3: TGTGCCAGCCGACACCGGGACAGGGTTACAGATACGCAGTATTTT. The chain joins TRBV27 to TRBJ2-3; 9 positions agree with TRBD1. The V and J ends lost 8 bases and 3 bases, in that order; junction bases with no gene match: 9. This CDR3 is built from 15 residues. Germline-derived CDR1 and CDR2 are MNHEY and SMNVEV (reference sequence).

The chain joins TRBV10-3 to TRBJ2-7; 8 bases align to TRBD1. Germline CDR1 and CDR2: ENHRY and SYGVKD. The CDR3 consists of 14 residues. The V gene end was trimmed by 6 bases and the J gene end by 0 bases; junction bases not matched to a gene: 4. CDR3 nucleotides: TGTGCCATCAGGCCCGGGACAGGCTCCTACGAGCAGTACTTC. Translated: CAIRPGTGSYEQYF.

CDR3 protein: CAWSLSRSNQPQHF. The CDR3 nucleotides read TGTGCCTGGAGTCTAAGCCGTAGCAATCAGCCCCAGCATTTT. The chain uses TRBV30 and TRBJ1-5; D is ambiguous. CDR1 is GTSNPN, CDR2 SVGIG, per germline (reference sequence). The CDR3 contains 14 residues. Trimming left V 2 bases short and J 0 bases short, with 8 bases between.

The CDR3 protein is CASSPEGASTEETQYF. Written as DNA, the CDR3 is TGTGCCAGCAGCCCGGAGGGGGCCTCGACCGAAGAGACCCAGTACTTC. This chain links TRBV7-3 with TRBJ2-5, with D perhaps TRBD1 (7 bases). CDR3 size: 16 residues. V lost 5 bases to trimming and J lost 3 bases, with 19 bases between them. Looked up from germline, CDR1 is SGHTA and CDR2 is FQGTGA.